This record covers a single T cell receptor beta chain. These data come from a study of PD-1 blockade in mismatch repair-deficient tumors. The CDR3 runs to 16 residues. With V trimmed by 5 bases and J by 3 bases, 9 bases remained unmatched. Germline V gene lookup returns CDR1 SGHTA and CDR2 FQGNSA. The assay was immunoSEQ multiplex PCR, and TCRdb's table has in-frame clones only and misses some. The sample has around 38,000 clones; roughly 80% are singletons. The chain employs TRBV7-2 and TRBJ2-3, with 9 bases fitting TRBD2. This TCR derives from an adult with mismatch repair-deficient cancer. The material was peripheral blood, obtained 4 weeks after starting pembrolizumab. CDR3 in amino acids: CASSRKLAGGTDTQYF. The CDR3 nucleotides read TGTGCCAGCAGCCGTAAACTAGCGGGTGGGACAGATACGCAGTATTTT.